This record concerns one TCR beta chain sequence. The sample belongs to a study of CD8 T cells in ankylosing spondylitis. Germline CDR1 reads ENHRY; CDR2 reads SYGVKD. This CDR3 is built from 18 residues. V lost 8 bases, J lost 7 bases, and 21 bases stayed unmatched. TCRdb redid the calling of the 5' RACE reads with MiXCR, one entry per CDR3 protein. Of roughly 130,000 distinct CDR3 sequences listed, approximately 9.7% are singletons. Sequenced material: blood, either unsorted or a sorted T cell fraction (not recorded which). This receptor was identified in a male donor with ankylosing spondylitis or in good health (not recorded which). V is TRBV10-3 and J is TRBJ2-1; 9 bases align to TRBD2. CDR3 DNA: TGTGCCATCTGTTTAAGCGCTGGGCTAGCGGGAATTTTTAATGAGCAGTTCTTC. Encoded protein: CAICLSAGLAGIFNEQFF.